This T cell receptor beta chain was documented in a study of T cells in Graves' hyperthyroidism and ophthalmopathy. Study observations and caveats: Ophthalmopathy was distinguished from stable hyperthyroidism by 13 V-J signatures. Appearing also in blood were most of the thyroid clonotypes expanded above 0.001.

Amplified regions were TCR beta CDR3 sequences from RNA transcripts. The TCR CDR3 was amplified in a first-round RT-PCR using the HTBI primer set. TCRdb redid the calling of the multiplex PCR reads with MiXCR, one entry per CDR3 protein. The table includes approximately 410,000 distinct CDR3 sequences, about 13% detected once. With 6 bases removed from V and 0 bases from J, the gap between germline ends came to 15 bases. The V gene's germline CDR1 is KGHSH and CDR2 LQKENI. The CDR3 spans 16 residues. This clonotype has just a few counts. The target antigen is unknown. The sequence was collected from a young woman with Graves' hyperthyroidism. The specimen was blood. The chain joins TRBV18 to TRBJ1-5; D is uncertain. CDR3 sequence (DNA): TGTGCCAGCTCTTCGGACGGAGGATATAGCAATCAGCCCCAGCATTTT. It codes for CASSSDGGYSNQPQHF.